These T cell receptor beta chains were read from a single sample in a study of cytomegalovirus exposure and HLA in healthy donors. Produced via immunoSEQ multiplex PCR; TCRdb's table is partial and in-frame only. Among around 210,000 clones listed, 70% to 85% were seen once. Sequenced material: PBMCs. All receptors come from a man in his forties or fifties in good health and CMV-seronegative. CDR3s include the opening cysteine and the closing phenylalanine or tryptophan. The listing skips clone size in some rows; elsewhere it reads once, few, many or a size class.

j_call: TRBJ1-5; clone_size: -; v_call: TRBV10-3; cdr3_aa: CAISGGGGNQPQHF
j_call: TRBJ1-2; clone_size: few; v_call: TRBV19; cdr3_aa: CASKQGDYGYTF
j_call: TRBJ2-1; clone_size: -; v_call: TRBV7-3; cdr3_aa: CASSMTSGSDNEQFF
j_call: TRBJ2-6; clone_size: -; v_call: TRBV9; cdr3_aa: CASSVDLGEALISGANVLTF
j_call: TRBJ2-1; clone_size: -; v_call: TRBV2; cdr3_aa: CASSELASGYNEQFF
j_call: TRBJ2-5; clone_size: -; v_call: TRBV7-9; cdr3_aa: CASSLAQQGPETQYF
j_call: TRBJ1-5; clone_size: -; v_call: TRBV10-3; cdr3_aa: CAISDPGQGASQPQHF
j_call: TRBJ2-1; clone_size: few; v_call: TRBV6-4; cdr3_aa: CASGEDASYNEQFF
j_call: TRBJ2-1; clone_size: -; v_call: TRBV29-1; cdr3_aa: CSVKDRVEDEQFF
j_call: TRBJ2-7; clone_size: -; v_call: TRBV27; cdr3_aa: CASSFALAGSNEQYF
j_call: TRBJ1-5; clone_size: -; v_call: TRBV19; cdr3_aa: CASSIVAGFQPQHF
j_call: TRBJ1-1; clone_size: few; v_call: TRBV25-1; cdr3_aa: CASISGRGTLNTEAFF
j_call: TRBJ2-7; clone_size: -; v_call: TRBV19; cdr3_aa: CASSMLRGYEQYF
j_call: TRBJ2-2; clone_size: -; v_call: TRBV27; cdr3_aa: CASSRTSGRVLGELFF
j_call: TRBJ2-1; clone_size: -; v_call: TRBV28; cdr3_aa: CASSLETGSSYNEQFF
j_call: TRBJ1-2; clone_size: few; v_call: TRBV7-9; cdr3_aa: CASSEKDRGGSHTF